The entry below describes one T cell receptor beta chain. CDR1 and CDR2 (germline): SGHDT, YYEEEE. CDR3 length equals 18 residues. With V trimmed by 4 bases and J by 4 bases, 16 bases remained unmatched. Though probably carrying unrecorded immune exposures, donors were nominally healthy at sampling. The entry originates in a study of cytomegalovirus exposure and HLA in healthy donors. The primer mix had 60 Vbeta and 13 Jbeta primers. Sequenced by immunoSEQ multiplex PCR; TCRdb stores in-frame clones only, minus some. The sample lists some 67,000 clones, 65% to 85% occurring once. The sequence came from a woman in her 30s in good health and CMV-seronegative. The rearrangement uses TRBV5-6 and TRBJ1-1; TRBD1 matches 10 bases. The sample was PBMCs. The CDR3 loop is CASSPRRTGGFGVTEAFF. CDR3 nucleotides: TGTGCCAGCAGCCCCCGGAGGACAGGGGGGTTCGGGGTCACTGAAGCTTTCTTT.